These 24 T cell receptor beta chains were all obtained from the same sample, sequenced in a study of response to subunit inactivated influenza vaccine. Via MiXCR, TCRdb re-called the RT-PCR reads, giving one row per CDR3 protein. The sample records around 760,000 distinct CDR3 sequences, approximately 13% being singletons. The sequenced sample was PBMCs from blood, obtained less than 15 days before vaccination. The receptors derive from a man aged 50 or older who received an inactivated influenza vaccine.

This clonotype was counted between two and nine times. The chain combines TRBV20-1 with TRBJ2-2; 8 bases map to TRBD2. V lost 3 bases, J lost 5 bases, and 5 bases stayed unmatched. The CDR3 spans 14 residues. In germline, CDR1 is DFQATT, CDR2 SNEGSKA (reference sequence). CDR3 DNA: TGCAGTGCTAGGCTGTTAGCGGGAACCGGGGAGCTGTTTTTT. Translated, it gives CSARLLAGTGELFF.

DNA of the CDR3: TGCAGTGCTTACAATACCGGGACTAGTTCTATCGATGAGCAGTTCTTC. It codes for CSAYNTGTSSIDEQFF. V usage is TRBV20-1 and J usage is TRBJ2-1, with 8 positions matching TRBD2. V lost 5 bases and J lost 8; bases outside the gene matches: 17. Germline V gene sequence: CDR1 DFQATT, CDR2 SNEGSKA (reference sequence). This CDR3 has 16 amino acids.

This clonotype turned up a few times. This CDR3 reads CASSLSGFPAFF. In nucleotides, the CDR3 is TGTGCCAGCAGCTTATCTGGGTTTCCAGCTTTCTTT. V is TRBV7-9 and J is TRBJ1-1; D remains unclear. CDR3 size: 12 residues. Trimming removed 2 bases from V and 10 bases from J, with 11 bases in between. In germline, CDR1 is SEHNR, CDR2 FQNEAQ (reference sequence).

This clonotype was detected ten times or more. The CDR3 region has the DNA TGCGCCAGCCAGCAGAGTGAGGGACTAGCCGGAGCTGAGCAGTTCTTC. Translated, it gives CASQQSEGLAGAEQFF. This chain joins TRBV5-1 and TRBJ2-1, with 9 nucleotides matching TRBD2. The CDR3 spans 16 residues. The germline V gene has CDR1 SGHRS and CDR2 YFSETQ. The junction had 17 bases not matched to a gene; V was cut back by 7 bases and J by 9 bases.

The chain joins TRBV27 to TRBJ2-4; D may correspond to TRBD1 or TRBD2 (5 bases each). The ends were cut back, 2 bases at V and 5 bases at J, with 16 bases in the middle. CDR1 is MNHEY and CDR2 is SMNVEV in the germline V gene (reference sequence). The CDR3 sequence is 16 residues long. Here the CDR3 reads CASSLVAGSIQNIQYF. For the CDR3, the DNA is TGTGCCAGCAGTTTAGTGGCAGGGAGTATACAAAACATTCAGTACTTC.

This clonotype turned up a few times. V is TRBV4-3 and J is TRBJ2-5; possible D gene TRBD2, 5 bases. This CDR3 has 15 residues. Trimming removed 0 bases at V and 1 base at J, with 9 bases between. Germline lookup yields CDR1 LGHNA and CDR2 YSLEER. CDR3 nucleotide sequence: TGCGCCAGCAGCCAAGATCTCGGGGTCCAAGAGACCCAGTACTTC. This sequence encodes CASSQDLGVQETQYF.

In its sample, this clonotype was seen a few times. The CDR3 sequence is CSAVAGTVQYEQYF. The CDR3 bases are TGCAGTGCGGTCGCCGGGACAGTTCAGTACGAGCAGTACTTC. The chain joins TRBV20-1 to TRBJ2-7, with 7 bases fitting TRBD1. Germline lookup yields CDR1 DFQATT and CDR2 SNEGSKA (reference sequence). After removal of 6 bases from V and 4 bases from J, the junction contained 12 bases not matched to a gene. CDR3 length: 14 amino acids.

There are a few counts of this clonotype. V gene TRBV6-1 combines with J gene TRBJ2-3; D assignment may be TRBD1 or TRBD2 (5 bases each). V shed 6 bases and J shed 2 bases, with 15 bases lying between them. This CDR3 spans 15 amino acids. The germline CDR1 and CDR2 sequences are MNHNS and SASEGT. CDR3 region: CASRGTFTATDTQYF. As DNA, the CDR3 is TGTGCCAGCAGGGGGACCTTCACGGCCACAGATACGCAGTATTTT.

This clonotype appeared many times. The J gene is TRBJ2-7, the V gene TRBV12-3 or TRBV12-4; 10 bases fit TRBD2. This CDR3 is 15 amino acids long. V shed 5 bases and J 5 bases; nucleotides not matched to a gene: 9. Here the CDR3 reads CASSTLAGASNEQYF. The CDR3 DNA reads as TGTGCCAGCAGTACGCTAGCGGGAGCCAGCAACGAGCAGTACTTC.

The V call is TRBV10-3, the J call TRBJ1-1; perhaps TRBD1 as D (6 bases). V was shortened by 4 bases and J by 5 bases, with 14 bases between the two germline ends. Germline V gene data show CDR1 as ENHRY and CDR2 as SYGVKD. The CDR3 spans 14 residues. CDR3 protein: CAISGAGVGTEAFF. CDR3 DNA sequence: TGTGCCATCAGTGGGGCAGGGGTTGGAACTGAAGCTTTCTTT.

In its sample, this clonotype was seen a few times. The rearrangement uses TRBV4-2 and TRBJ2-4, with a possible D match to TRBD2 (6 bases). Per germline, CDR1 LGHNA and CDR2 YNFKEQ. The CDR3 loop spans 19 amino acids. With 3 bases removed from V and 0 bases from J, the gap between germline ends came to 21 bases. The CDR3 bases are TGTGCCAGCAGCCAGGGGGACTCCCCGGTACTCCTAGCCAAAAACATTCAGTACTTC. Translation: CASSQGDSPVLLAKNIQYF.

This clonotype was observed many times. The chain joins TRBV12-3 or TRBV12-4 to TRBJ2-4; no reliable D call. Trimming cost V 3 bases and J 4 bases, with 10 bases left between them. There are 14 residues in the CDR3. In nucleotides, the CDR3 is TGTGCCAGCAGTTTTGGCTCCCAGAAAAACATTCAGTACTTC. As protein: CASSFGSQKNIQYF.

The CDR3 loop is CASTKTGNTEAFF. CDR3 coding DNA: TGTGCCAGCACAAAGACAGGGAACACTGAAGCTTTCTTT. The chain couples TRBV6-2 or TRBV6-3 to TRBJ1-1; possibly TRBD1 for D (6 bases). Trimming left V 7 bases short and J 1 base short, with 10 bases between. This CDR3 is built from 13 residues. Germline CDR1 reads MNHEY; CDR2 reads SVGEGT.

In its sample, this clonotype was seen a few times. The rearrangement uses TRBV4-3 and TRBJ1-1; the D is unclear. There are 16 residues in the CDR3. Per germline, CDR1 LGHNA and CDR2 YSLEER. V lost 0 bases, J lost 6 bases, and 17 bases lay in between. CDR3 in amino acids: CASSQEARPPGAEAFF. DNA for the CDR3: TGCGCCAGCAGCCAAGAAGCCAGACCCCCCGGGGCTGAAGCTTTCTTT.

This CDR3 reads CASISSGNEQFF. The CDR3 region has the DNA TGTGCCAGCATCTCTAGCGGGAATGAGCAGTTCTTC. This chain links TRBV12-3 or TRBV12-4 with TRBJ2-1; 8 positions match TRBD2. Trimming cost V 7 bases and J 7 bases; bases outside gene matches: 3. This CDR3 region has 12 residues.

The rearrangement uses TRBV4-3 and TRBJ1-1; possibly TRBD1 for D (5 bases). Germline lookup yields CDR1 LGHNA and CDR2 YSLEER. CDR3 length: 16 amino acids. V dropped 7 bases and J dropped 4 bases, with 22 bases sitting between them. The CDR3 protein is CASTTQLGAVGTEAFF. DNA of the CDR3: TGCGCCAGCACCACGCAACTCGGGGCAGTGGGCACTGAAGCTTTCTTT.

The chain links TRBV12-3 or TRBV12-4 to TRBJ1-5; D ambiguous. Deletions cut 5 bases from V and 7 bases from J, with 9 bases between. CDR3 length: 12 residues. The CDR3 is CASSIPGQPQHF. The CDR3 region has the DNA TGTGCCAGCAGTATTCCTGGCCAGCCCCAGCATTTT.

In its sample, this clonotype was seen a few times. This chain links TRBV18 with TRBJ2-2; 9 bases match TRBD1. Germline-derived CDR1 and CDR2 are KGHSH and LQKENI. V lost 5 bases, J lost 8 bases, and 6 bases stayed unmatched. This CDR3 comprises 14 residues. The CDR3 bases are TGTGCCAGCTCAAGAAGGGACAGGGCTGGGGAGCTGTTTTTT. Translation: CASSRRDRAGELFF.

This clonotype was seen only a few times. This sequence joins TRBV20-1 and TRBJ2-7; D possibly corresponds to TRBD1 (6 bases). Germline assignment: CDR1 DFQATT and CDR2 SNEGSKA (reference sequence). V gave up 6 bases and J gave up 0 bases, with 12 bases separating them. The CDR3 extends over 13 amino acids. The CDR3 bases are TGCAGTGCGTACCGGGACATCTCCTACGAGCAGTACTTC. It codes for CSAYRDISYEQYF.

This chain connects TRBV10-3 to TRBJ2-5; 13 bases line up with TRBD2. Germline CDR1 reads ENHRY; CDR2 reads SYGVKD. V gave up 6 bases and J gave up 5 bases; unmatched junction bases: 9. The CDR3 loop spans 16 amino acids. CDR3 bases: TGTGCCATCAGCCCGCAACTAGCGGGGGGGCAGGAGACCCAGTACTTC. The encoded protein is CAISPQLAGGQETQYF.

The CDR3 sequence is CSVVLKGGISYEQYF. CDR3 DNA: TGCAGCGTTGTCCTTAAAGGAGGGATCAGCTACGAGCAGTACTTC. V is TRBV29-1 and J is TRBJ2-7, with D possibly TRBD2 on 6 matching bases. V dropped 4 bases and J dropped 3 bases, with 19 bases sitting between them. The CDR3 covers 15 residues. The germline gives CDR1 SQVTM, CDR2 ANQGSEA.

CDR3 in DNA: TGCAGCGTTCCAGGTGGTTTGTCAGGGGGGGCAGATACGCAGTATTTT. This gives the protein CSVPGGLSGGADTQYF. The V and J genes are TRBV29-1 and TRBJ2-3; possibly TRBD1 or TRBD2 for D (7 bases each). Germline-derived CDR1 and CDR2 are SQVTM and ANQGSEA. V lost 5 bases and J lost 4, with 22 bases in between. CDR3 length equals 16 residues.

The chain couples TRBV5-1 to TRBJ2-3; TRBD1 is a possible D gene (5 bases). The V gene lost 0 bases and the J gene lost 2 bases, with 10 bases spanning the gap. The CDR3 length is 15 residues. Germline assignment: CDR1 SGHRS and CDR2 YFSETQ. The DNA of the CDR3 is TGCGCCAGCAGCTTGGGACAGACAAACACAGATACGCAGTATTTT. It codes for CASSLGQTNTDTQYF.

This clonotype came up a few times. The genes are TRBV28 and TRBJ2-5; 10 bases fit TRBD1. Losses at the gene ends were 6 bases for V and 4 bases for J; bases not matched to a gene: 5. The germline V gene encodes CDR1 MDHEN and CDR2 SYDVKM. The CDR3 spans 14 residues. The CDR3 reads CASRLTGGRETQYF. CDR3 DNA: TGTGCCAGCAGGTTGACAGGGGGCCGAGAGACCCAGTACTTC.